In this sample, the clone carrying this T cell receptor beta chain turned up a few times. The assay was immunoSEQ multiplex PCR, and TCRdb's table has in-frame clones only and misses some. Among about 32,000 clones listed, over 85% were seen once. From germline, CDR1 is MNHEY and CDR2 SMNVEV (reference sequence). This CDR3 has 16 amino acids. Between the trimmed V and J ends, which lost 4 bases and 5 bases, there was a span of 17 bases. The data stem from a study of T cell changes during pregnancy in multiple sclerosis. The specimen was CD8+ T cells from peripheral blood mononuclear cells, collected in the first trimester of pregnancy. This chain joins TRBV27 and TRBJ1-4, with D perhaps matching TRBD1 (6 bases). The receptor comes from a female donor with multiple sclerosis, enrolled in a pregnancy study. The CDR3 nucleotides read TGTGCCAGCAGTTCGCAGGGGACCGAAGGGAATGAAAAACTGTTTTTT. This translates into CASSSQGTEGNEKLFF.